This T cell receptor (beta chain) was documented in a study of shared clonotypes between healthy human individuals. The germline V gene encodes CDR1 MDHEN and CDR2 SYDVKM. The CDR3 contains 14 residues. After removal of 7 bases from V and 4 bases from J, the junction contained 6 bases not matched to a gene. TCRdb's copy holds only in-frame clones and misses some; the assay was immunoSEQ multiplex PCR. The repertoire includes roughly 2,500,000 clones, more than 85% of them detected once, and about 0.34% sits in the top ten. The specimen sequenced was naive CD4+ T cells from PBMCs. Stated subset: CD45RA+ positively selected. The receptor was derived from a man aged 18 to 29 in good health. Some clones in this sample may be carry-over from other donors' samples. This chain connects TRBV28 to TRBJ2-1, with TRBD2 matching over 8 bases. DNA of the CDR3: TGTGCCAGCACCCCGGGAGGGGCGTACAATGAGCAGTTCTTC. Protein sequence: CASTPGGAYNEQFF.